This T cell receptor beta chain emerged from a study of T cells in Graves' hyperthyroidism and ophthalmopathy. Study background: Peripheral blood draws took place at initial diagnosis, ahead of any treatment. Notes on the study in general: Peripheral blood also featured most of the thyroid clonotypes expanded above 0.001.

Together with thyroid ultrasound, orbital computed tomography, serum thyroxine and TRAb, clinical symptoms were used for diagnoses. RNA transcripts yielded amplified TCR beta CDR3 regions. HTBI primers were used for first-round RT-PCR of the TCR CDR3. TCRdb reprocessed the multiplex PCR reads via MiXCR and lists one record per CDR3 protein. The sample carries roughly 380,000 distinct CDR3 sequences, approximately 13% recorded once. This clonotype has a count of ten or more. Its target is unknown. The sequence derives from a man in his thirties or forties with Graves' hyperthyroidism that later progressed to Graves' ophthalmopathy. What was sequenced was blood.

DNA of the CDR3: TGTGCCAGCAGTGAGGGGTGGTTAGGGGATAGCAATCAGCCCCAGCATTTT. Protein product: CASSEGWLGDSNQPQHF. The V and J genes are TRBV6-1 and TRBJ1-5, with D possibly being TRBD1 (5 bases). V was trimmed by 3 bases and J by 0 bases, leaving 15 bases between them. Germline-derived CDR1 and CDR2 are MNHNS and SASEGT. The CDR3 is made up of 17 amino acids.